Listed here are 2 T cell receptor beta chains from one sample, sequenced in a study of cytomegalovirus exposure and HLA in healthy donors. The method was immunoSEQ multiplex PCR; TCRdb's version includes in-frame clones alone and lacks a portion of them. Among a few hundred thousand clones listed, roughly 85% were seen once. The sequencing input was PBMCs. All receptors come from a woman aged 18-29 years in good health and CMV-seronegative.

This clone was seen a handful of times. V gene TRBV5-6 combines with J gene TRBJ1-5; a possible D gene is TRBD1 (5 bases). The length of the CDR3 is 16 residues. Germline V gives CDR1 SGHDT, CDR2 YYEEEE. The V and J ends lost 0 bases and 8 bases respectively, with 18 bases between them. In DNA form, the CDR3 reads TGTGCCAGCAGCTTGGGCGGGACGAGCGCCGGGAAGCCCCAGCATTTT. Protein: CASSLGGTSAGKPQHF.

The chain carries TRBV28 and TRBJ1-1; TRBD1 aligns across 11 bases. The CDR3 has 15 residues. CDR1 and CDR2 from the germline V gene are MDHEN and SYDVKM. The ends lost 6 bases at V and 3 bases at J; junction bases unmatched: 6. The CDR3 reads CASSRGQGVYTEAFF. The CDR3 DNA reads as TGTGCCAGCAGCCGGGGACAGGGGGTTTACACTGAAGCTTTCTTT.